These 16 T cell receptor beta chains share one sample of origin, sequenced in a study of graft-versus-host responses after intestinal transplantation. Some clones are missing from TCRdb's copy, which holds only in-frame ones; the method was immunoSEQ multiplex PCR. Of fewer than 120,000 clones listed, around 95% are singletons. No antigen has been assigned to these receptors. Here the sequenced sample was unstimulated CD8+ T cells sorted from spleen or lymph node cells, taken before intestinal transplant. The receptors here all came from a human donor who received an intestinal transplant.

This sequence joins TRBV6-5 and TRBJ2-5, with TRBD2 identical over 7 bases. The CDR3 is 12 amino acids. Germline V gives CDR1 MNHEY, CDR2 SVGAGI. J gave up 5 bases and V 6 bases, and 3 bases lay outside the gene matches. CDR3 DNA: TGTGCCAGCAGAGGGGAGGGGGAGACCCAGTACTTC. Residues: CASRGEGETQYF.

The chain has TRBV5-4 and TRBJ2-7; 9 bases align to TRBD2. V lost 5 bases to trimming and J lost 0 bases; unmatched junction nucleotides: 6. The CDR3 covers 15 residues. From germline, CDR1 is SGHNT and CDR2 YYREEE (reference sequence). CDR3 amino acids: CASSLAGASSYEQYF. The CDR3 DNA reads TGTGCCAGCAGTTTAGCGGGAGCCAGCTCCTACGAGCAGTACTTC.

V usage is TRBV9 and J usage is TRBJ2-2; D not resolved. The CDR3 has 14 residues. Germline V gene data show CDR1 as SGDLS and CDR2 as YYNGEE. Trimming shortened V by 3 bases and J by 3 bases, and 9 bases separated the two germline ends. CDR3 nucleotide sequence: TGTGCCAGCAGCGATAGAACAGACACCGGGGAGCTGTTTTTT. Its translation: CASSDRTDTGELFF.

This chain links TRBV2 with TRBJ2-2, with D tentatively TRBD2 (5 bases). Germline V CDR1 and CDR2: SNHLY, FYNNEI. The CDR3 contains 15 residues. The V end was cut by 5 bases, the J end by 6 bases, with 16 bases between. CDR3 amino acids: CASSLGVDSAGELFF. The CDR3 DNA is TGTGCCAGCAGTCTCGGCGTGGACTCCGCCGGGGAGCTGTTTTTT.

The rearrangement links TRBV4-1 to TRBJ2-1, with D unclear. Deletions cut 4 bases from V and 0 bases from J, with 7 bases between. This CDR3 has 14 amino acids. Per the germline V gene, CDR1 is MGHRA and CDR2 is YSYEKL. The CDR3 spells CASSPIGSYNEQFF. The CDR3 region has the DNA TGCGCCAGCAGCCCTATTGGCTCCTACAATGAGCAGTTCTTC.

This chain joins TRBV25-1 and TRBJ2-7; D is unclear. V was pared by 5 bases and J by 3 bases, with 11 bases between. Germline assignment: CDR1 MGHDK and CDR2 SYGVNS. CDR3 length equals 13 residues. CDR3 amino acids: CASSPPGHYEQYF. CDR3 coding DNA: TGTGCCAGCAGTCCCCCGGGCCACTACGAGCAGTACTTC.

The chain joins TRBV5-1 to TRBJ2-7; D is unclear. Between the trimmed V and J ends, which lost 2 bases and 3 bases, there was a span of 12 bases. Germline V lookup: CDR1 SGHRS, CDR2 YFSETQ. The CDR3 covers 14 residues. The CDR3 region is CASSLIRSGYEQYF. CDR3 in DNA: TGCGCCAGCAGCTTAATCCGATCAGGCTACGAGCAGTACTTC. The full variable domain, its missing parts supplied by reference TRBV5-1 and TRBJ2-7, is KAGVTQTPRYLIKTRGQQVTLSCSPISGHRSVSWYQQTPGQGLQFLFEYFSETQRNKGNFPGRFSGRQFSNSRSEMNVSTLELGDSALYLCASSLIRSGYEQYFGPGTRLTVT.

The rearrangement joins TRBV11-2 to TRBJ2-7, with D unclear. The CDR3 loop spans 15 amino acids. Trimming took 0 bases from V and 1 from J, leaving 10 bases between them. Germline assignment: CDR1 SGHAT and CDR2 FQNNGV. CDR3: CASSLDVVASYEQYF. In nucleotides, the CDR3 is TGTGCCAGCAGCTTAGATGTAGTGGCTTCCTACGAGCAGTACTTC.

V is TRBV6-1 and J is TRBJ2-7; 9 bases line up with TRBD1. Germline assignment: CDR1 MNHNS and CDR2 SASEGT. V shed 7 bases and J 6 bases; nucleotides not matched to a gene: 10. This CDR3 is 14 amino acids long. CDR3 sequence reads: CASTTGTGPREQYF. CDR3 DNA sequence: TGTGCCAGCACTACCGGGACAGGGCCTCGCGAGCAGTACTTC.

This chain connects TRBV29-1 to TRBJ2-1; 8 bases are shared with TRBD1. Trimming cost V 6 bases and J 8 bases; bases outside gene matches: 15. Germline assignment: CDR1 SQVTM and CDR2 ANQGSEA. This CDR3 has 15 amino acids. CDR3 protein: CSVPDRGGTSDEQFF. The CDR3 nucleotides read TGCAGCGTACCCGACAGGGGTGGAACTTCGGATGAGCAGTTCTTC.

Notes on this clone: Other DNA sequences from this sample encode an identical CDR3 as well. V and J are TRBV29-1 and TRBJ2-5; possibly TRBD1 or TRBD2 for D (5 bases each). Between the trimmed V and J ends, which lost 5 bases and 2 bases, there was a span of 15 bases. The CDR3 length is 14 residues. Per germline, CDR1 SQVTM and CDR2 ANQGSEA. CDR3: CSVYSGLDQETQYF. The CDR3 coding sequence is TGCAGCGTTTACTCGGGGCTAGATCAAGAGACCCAGTACTTC.

The chain joins TRBV7-2 to TRBJ2-7; D is ambiguous. CDR3 length: 12 residues. CDR1 and CDR2 from the germline V gene are SGHTA and FQGNSA. V was clipped by 5 bases and J by 3 bases, with 8 bases between them. The CDR3 reads CASSQSHYEQYF. The CDR3 DNA reads TGTGCCAGCAGCCAAAGCCACTACGAGCAGTACTTC.

This chain joins TRBV7-9 and TRBJ2-7, with D perhaps assigned TRBD1 or TRBD2 (5 bases each). CDR1 is SEHNR and CDR2 is FQNEAQ in the germline V gene (reference sequence). CDR3 length: 17 amino acids. Trimming removed 1 base from V and 2 bases from J, with 18 bases in between. CDR3 region: CASSLVPGRDYTYEQYF. The CDR3 DNA reads TGTGCCAGCAGCTTAGTCCCGGGACGGGATTATACCTACGAGCAGTACTTC.

This chain uses TRBV5-6 with TRBJ2-1; tentatively, D is TRBD1 (5 bases). The CDR3 runs 16 residues. Germline CDR1 SGHDT, CDR2 YYEEEE. Trimming pared 0 bases from V and 4 bases from J, leaving 14 bases between. In DNA, the CDR3 is TGTGCCAGCAGCTTGGTGGCAGGGCCCCTTTACAATGAGCAGTTCTTC. It yields the protein CASSLVAGPLYNEQFF.

This sequence joins TRBV7-2 and TRBJ1-2; maybe TRBD1 (6 bases). The V and J ends lost 0 bases and 3 bases respectively, with 11 bases between them. The CDR3 totals 15 residues. The germline gives CDR1 SGHTA, CDR2 FQGNSA. CDR3 in DNA: TGTGCCAGCAGCTTAGCGCTGACAGGCCACTATGGCTACACCTTC. Protein: CASSLALTGHYGYTF.

The chain combines TRBV30 with TRBJ1-1; unclear D gene. From germline, CDR1 is GTSNPN and CDR2 SVGIG (reference sequence). The CDR3 loop spans 14 amino acids. Trimming took off 5 bases at V and 1 base at J, with 14 bases between the two ends. The CDR3 coding sequence is TGTGCCTGGGGGGAATCACCGAGGAACACTGAAGCTTTCTTT. Its protein is CAWGESPRNTEAFF.